This entry lists 13 T cell receptor beta chains sequenced from one sample in a study of blood T cell repertoires in COVID-19 (dated by TCRdb to between 2020 and 2021). The library was built by means of the immunoSEQ multiplex PCR assay. TCRdb's version of the immuneACCESS table is confined to in-frame rearrangements and falls short of the full clone set. An unresolved V gene accounts for under half of the shortfall where checked; the remainder is of unknown origin. Counted in this sample were a few hundred thousand clones; around 80% of them appeared once. 1.4% of the sample belongs to the ten largest clones. Sequencing was performed on peripheral blood. Source of these receptors: a woman in her thirties or forties who had recovered from COVID-19.

The V gene is TRBV6-5, the J gene TRBJ1-1; D might be TRBD1 (5 bases). The V gene's germline CDR1 is MNHEY and CDR2 SVGAGI. This CDR3 contains 15 residues. V dropped 2 bases and J dropped 5 bases, with 15 bases sitting between them. The CDR3 DNA reads TGTGCCAGCAGTTACGGCGTAGCGGGGGGGACTGAAGCTTTCTTT. Translating it yields CASSYGVAGGTEAFF.

This clone was counted once. The rearrangement joins TRBV19 to TRBJ1-5, with unresolved D. V was clipped by 3 bases and J by 2 bases, with 17 bases between them. This CDR3 is built from 17 residues. The V gene's germline CDR1 is LNHDA and CDR2 SQIVND (reference sequence). The DNA of the CDR3 is TGTGCCAGTAGTATGTCGCCCCTGATAGATCGCAATCAGCCCCAGCATTTT. This translates into CASSMSPLIDRNQPQHF.

The chain has TRBV6-2 or TRBV6-3 and TRBJ2-2; 7 bases fit TRBD2. V lost 6 bases and J lost 10; bases outside the gene matches: 2. The CDR3 consists of 11 residues. Germline loops: CDR1 MNHEY, CDR2 SVGEGT. DNA for the CDR3: TGTGCCAGCAGCCTAGCGGAGGAGCTGTTTTTT. Its translation: CASSLAEELFF.

The chain recombines TRBV27 with TRBJ1-6, with 10 bases that match TRBD1. The CDR3 covers 17 residues. The J segment lost 8 bases and the V segment lost 9 bases, leaving 16 bases of the junction unmatched. Germline assignment: CDR1 MNHEY and CDR2 SMNVEV (reference sequence). The CDR3 is CASTRQGATVGYSPLHF. For the CDR3, the DNA is TGTGCCAGTACACGACAGGGGGCGACCGTTGGGTATTCACCCCTCCACTTT.

The chain is built from TRBV9 and TRBJ2-1; 13 bases fit TRBD2. The J segment lost 4 bases and the V segment lost 4 bases, leaving 5 bases of the junction unmatched. CDR1 is SGDLS and CDR2 is YYNGEE in the germline V gene. This CDR3 is built from 16 residues. The CDR3 here is CASSPWTSGGYNEQFF. CDR3 nucleotide sequence: TGTGCCAGCAGCCCTTGGACTAGCGGGGGATACAATGAGCAGTTCTTC.

The chain couples TRBV9 to TRBJ1-4; TRBD1 matches at 9 bases. The CDR3 is 15 amino acids. Germline CDR1 reads SGDLS; CDR2 reads YYNGEE. The V gene end was trimmed by 4 bases and the J gene end by 5 bases; junction bases not matched to a gene: 6. Here the CDR3 DNA reads TGTGCCAGCAGCACTTCCGGACAGGGGAATGAAAAACTGTTTTTT. Encoded protein: CASSTSGQGNEKLFF.

The V call is TRBV6-2 or TRBV6-3, the J call TRBJ1-4; D uncertain. This CDR3 comprises 16 residues. Trimming left V 5 bases short and J 10 bases short, with 23 bases between. Germline loops: CDR1 MNHEY, CDR2 SVGEGT. This chain's CDR3 is CASSDPEGGSIGKLFF. DNA for the CDR3: TGTGCCAGCAGTGACCCCGAAGGAGGGAGTATCGGAAAACTGTTTTTT.

This CDR3 is CASSFSLDGSPLHF. The CDR3 DNA sequence: TGTGCCAGCAGTTTCTCCTTAGATGGTTCACCCCTCCACTTT. The chain carries TRBV27 and TRBJ1-6, with D hard to call. The germline CDR1 and CDR2 sequences are MNHEY and SMNVEV (reference sequence). This CDR3 region has 14 residues. Trimming removed 3 bases at V and 9 bases at J, with 12 bases between.

CDR3 bases: TGTGCCAGCAGCACCCCGGCGGCCTTAGAGACCCAGTACTTC. The encoded protein is CASSTPAALETQYF. The chain carries TRBV5-5 and TRBJ2-5; D gene ambiguous. Germline CDR1 is SGHKS and CDR2 is YYEKEE (reference sequence). The CDR3 has 14 residues. Deletions cut 4 bases from V and 4 bases from J, with 14 bases between.

The chain carries TRBV4-3 and TRBJ2-5, with 10 positions matching TRBD2. From germline, CDR1 is LGHNA and CDR2 YSLEER. This CDR3 comprises 19 residues. V lost 4 bases and J lost 0; bases outside the gene matches: 14. This CDR3 reads CASSLNTASGGANQETQYF. The DNA of the CDR3 is TGCGCCAGCAGCCTAAATACCGCCAGCGGGGGGGCGAACCAAGAGACCCAGTACTTC.

The chain couples TRBV7-2 to TRBJ1-2; TRBD1 might be the D (6 bases). Looked up from germline, CDR1 is SGHTA and CDR2 is FQGNSA. With 5 bases removed from V and 3 bases from J, the gap between germline ends came to 10 bases. This CDR3 contains 13 residues. The CDR3 loop reads CASSVQGDYGYTF. In DNA form, the CDR3 reads TGTGCCAGCAGCGTACAGGGAGACTATGGCTACACCTTC.

This chain connects TRBV19 to TRBJ1-1; tentative D call: TRBD1 (6 bases). V dropped 6 bases and J dropped 0 bases, with 11 bases sitting between them. CDR3 length: 14 amino acids. CDR1 LNHDA and CDR2 SQIVND come from the germline V gene (reference sequence). This CDR3 reads CASSLGQMNTEAFF. The CDR3 region has the DNA TGTGCCAGTAGCCTTGGACAGATGAACACTGAAGCTTTCTTT.

CDR3 bases: TGTGCCACCCTTCCGGGACTGACCCTGGGGGAGACCCAGTACTTC. Its translation: CATLPGLTLGETQYF. The chain combines TRBV10-3 with TRBJ2-5; D possibly corresponds to TRBD2 (6 bases). There are 15 residues in the CDR3. V lost 10 bases and J 5 bases, leaving 23 bases between the germline ends. Germline V gene lookup returns CDR1 ENHRY and CDR2 SYGVKD.